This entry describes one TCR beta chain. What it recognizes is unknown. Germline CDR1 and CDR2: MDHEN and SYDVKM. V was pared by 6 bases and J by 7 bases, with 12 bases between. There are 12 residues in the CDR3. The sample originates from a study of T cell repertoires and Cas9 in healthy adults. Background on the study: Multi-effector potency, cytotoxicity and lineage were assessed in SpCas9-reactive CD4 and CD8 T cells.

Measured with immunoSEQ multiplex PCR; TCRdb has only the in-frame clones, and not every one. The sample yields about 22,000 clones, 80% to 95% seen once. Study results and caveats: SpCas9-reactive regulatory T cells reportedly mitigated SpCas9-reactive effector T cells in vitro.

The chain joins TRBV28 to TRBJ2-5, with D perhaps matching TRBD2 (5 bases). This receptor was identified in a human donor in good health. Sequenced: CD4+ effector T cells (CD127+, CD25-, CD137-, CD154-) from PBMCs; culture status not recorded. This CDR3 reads CASSKSGRTQYF. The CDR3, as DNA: TGTGCCAGCAGCAAATCGGGGAGGACCCAGTACTTC.